The 11 T cell receptor beta chains reported below all come from one sample, sequenced in a study of T cell responses to AZD1222 COVID-19 vaccine. TCRdb keeps only in-frame clones here, not all; method: immunoSEQ multiplex PCR. This table has about 160,000 clones, 85% to 90% appearing once. The sample was peripheral blood, taken on day 0 of AZD1222 vaccination. The receptor set was obtained from an adult in good health.

This clone came up once. V usage is TRBV5-6 and J usage is TRBJ2-2, with no clear D. Germline V lookup: CDR1 SGHDT, CDR2 YYEEEE. CDR3 length: 15 amino acids. Trimming stripped 0 bases from V and 1 base from J, with 7 bases between. CDR3 amino acids: CASSLASENTGELFF. DNA of the CDR3: TGTGCCAGCAGCTTGGCCTCGGAGAACACCGGGGAGCTGTTTTTT. Full variable domain (missing parts from reference TRBV5-6 and TRBJ2-2): DAGVTQSPTHLIKTRGQQVTLRCSPKSGHDTVSWYQQALGQGPQFIFQYYEEEERQRGNFPDRFSGHQFPNYSSELNVNALLLGDSALYLCASSLASENTGELFFGEGSRLTVL.

The rearrangement links TRBV6-1 to TRBJ2-3, with 12 bases fitting TRBD2. The V segment lost 3 bases and the J segment 7 bases; nucleotides outside the gene matches: 8. Germline V gene data show CDR1 as MNHNS and CDR2 as SASEGT. CDR3 length equals 16 residues. CDR3 residues: CASSEGLAGPENTQYF. The DNA of the CDR3 is TGTGCCAGCAGTGAGGGACTAGCGGGCCCTGAAAATACGCAGTATTTT.

The V gene is TRBV5-1, the J gene TRBJ2-3; no clear D. Trimming pared 0 bases from V and 0 bases from J, leaving 5 bases between. Germline V gives CDR1 SGHRS, CDR2 YFSETQ. The CDR3 loop spans 14 amino acids. CDR3 sequence (DNA): TGCGCCAGCAGCTTGGGCCGGAGCACAGATACGCAGTATTTT. It codes for CASSLGRSTDTQYF. Looking up the rest from reference TRBV5-1 and TRBJ2-3 gives the full variable domain: KAGVTQTPRYLIKTRGQQVTLSCSPISGHRSVSWYQQTPGQGLQFLFEYFSETQRNKGNFPGRFSGRQFSNSRSEMNVSTLELGDSALYLCASSLGRSTDTQYFGPGTRLTVL.

The chain uses TRBV5-1 and TRBJ2-2; 12 bases agree with TRBD2. There are 20 residues in the CDR3. Per the germline V gene, CDR1 is SGHRS and CDR2 is YFSETQ. The J segment lost 4 bases and the V segment lost 4 bases, leaving 17 bases of the junction unmatched. CDR3 bases: TGCGCCAGCAGCCCGGCCGTCGCTCTAGCGGGGGGGCGTCTCACCGGGGAGCTGTTTTTT. It is translated as CASSPAVALAGGRLTGELFF. Filled out from reference TRBV5-1 and TRBJ2-2, the complete variable domain reads KAGVTQTPRYLIKTRGQQVTLSCSPISGHRSVSWYQQTPGQGLQFLFEYFSETQRNKGNFPGRFSGRQFSNSRSEMNVSTLELGDSALYLCASSPAVALAGGRLTGELFFGEGSRLTVL.

The chain has TRBV6-6 and TRBJ1-5, with D hard to call. The CDR3 loop spans 16 amino acids. From germline, CDR1 is MNHNY and CDR2 SVGAGI (reference sequence). V lost 1 base, J lost 1 base, and 11 bases lay in between. CDR3 region: CASSYFPPGSNQPQHF. The CDR3, as DNA: TGTGCCAGCAGTTACTTCCCCCCTGGGAGCAATCAGCCCCAGCATTTT.

The V and J genes are TRBV6-5 and TRBJ1-4; the D gene is possibly TRBD1 (5 bases). The V end lost 0 bases, the J end lost 7 bases, and 12 bases lay between the germline ends. The CDR3 consists of 15 residues. The germline V gene encodes CDR1 MNHEY and CDR2 SVGAGI. CDR3 nucleotide sequence: TGTGCCAGCAGTTACTCGACCAGGGCCGTTGAAAAACTGTTTTTT. This sequence encodes CASSYSTRAVEKLFF.

The V and J genes are TRBV6-4 and TRBJ1-1; D call uncertain. This CDR3 is built from 11 residues. Germline V gene data show CDR1 as MRHNA and CDR2 as SNTAGT. V lost 7 bases and J lost 6, with 9 bases in between. The CDR3 sequence is CASMGNPEAFF. The CDR3 bases are TGTGCCAGCATGGGAAATCCTGAAGCTTTCTTT.

This clone was seen more than once but under ten times. J is TRBJ1-6 and V is TRBV4-3; a possible D gene is TRBD1 (5 bases). Trimming shortened V by 0 bases and J by 0 bases, and 18 bases separated the two germline ends. Germline loops: CDR1 LGHNA, CDR2 YSLEER. The CDR3 is 20 residues long. CDR3 amino acids: CASSQDRQWRLSSYNSPLHF. As DNA, the CDR3 is TGCGCCAGCAGCCAAGACCGACAGTGGAGGTTGAGCTCCTATAATTCACCCCTCCACTTT.

This chain links TRBV10-2 with TRBJ1-5; TRBD1 matches at 10 bases. The CDR3 consists of 14 residues. Germline loops: CDR1 WSHSY, CDR2 SAAADI. V lost 6 bases and J lost 1; bases outside the gene matches: 0. The CDR3 bases are TGCGCCAGCAGGGACAGGGGGAGCAATCAGCCCCAGCATTTT. This encodes CASRDRGSNQPQHF.

The chain has TRBV18 and TRBJ1-4; D is undetermined. This CDR3 contains 15 residues. The V end lost 3 bases, the J end lost 0 bases, and 8 bases lay between the germline ends. CDR1 is KGHSH, CDR2 LQKENI, per germline. Here the CDR3 DNA reads TGTGCCAGCTCACCCGACGGAGCAACTAATGAAAAACTGTTTTTT. Protein product: CASSPDGATNEKLFF.

The chain is built from TRBV12-3 or TRBV12-4 and TRBJ1-1; D gene ambiguous. The CDR3 is 13 amino acids. Trimming took off 1 base at V and 4 bases at J, with 7 bases between the two ends. The CDR3 DNA reads TGTGCCAGCAGTTTAGAACGGGGCACTGAAGCTTTCTTT. Protein product: CASSLERGTEAFF.